The 10 T cell receptor beta chains below were found in one sample sequenced in a study of T-cell memory formation after mild COVID-19 (dated by TCRdb to 2020 to 2022). Library preparation used 5' RACE. The sequencer listed for this sample is Illumina NovaSeq 6000. Using fastp trimming at Q25 and MiXCR clonotype assembly, TCRdb reanalyzed the public sequencing data and kept in-frame beta chains. All rows with the same CDR3 protein become a single entry with the most common DNA and genes. Across this sample there are 150,000 to 200,000 distinct CDR3 sequences, with roughly 31% seen only once. The ten largest make up approximately 12% of the sample. The sample comprised PBMCs or a T cell subset sorted from them (not recorded which). All receptors derive from an adult woman who had mild COVID-19 (a few samples of this study predate the infection). The sample titles of this study are shuffled in the database, so cell type and time point are left out; the donor was told from shared clones.

This clonotype was detected only a few times. This chain uses TRBV6-5 with TRBJ2-7, with 7 bases aligning to TRBD1. The CDR3 contains 13 residues. Trimming removed 6 bases from V and 3 bases from J; junction bases left unmatched: 5. Looked up from germline, CDR1 is MNHEY and CDR2 is SVGAGI. CDR3 nucleotide sequence: TGTGCCAGCAGCACCGGGACAGTCTACGAGCAGTACTTC. This translates into CASSTGTVYEQYF.

This rearrangement joins TRBV24-1 to TRBJ2-5; 9 bases fit TRBD2. V lost 4 bases and J lost 5; bases outside the gene matches: 7. The CDR3 runs 15 residues. CDR1 is KGHDR, CDR2 SFDVKD, per germline. The CDR3 DNA sequence: TGTGCCACCAGTGAATCCGGGACTAGCAGGGAGACCCAGTACTTC. Amino acid sequence: CATSESGTSRETQYF.

The chain joins TRBV24-1 to TRBJ1-1; D is perhaps TRBD1 (5 bases). V lost 3 bases to trimming and J lost 1 base, with 5 bases between them. There are 13 residues in the CDR3. Germline V gives CDR1 KGHDR, CDR2 SFDVKD. CDR3 nucleotide sequence: TGTGCCACCAGTGATACAGGGAACACTGAAGCTTTCTTT. The encoded protein is CATSDTGNTEAFF.

The CDR3 DNA follows: TGTGCCAGCAGCGTAGCCGAAATCCTGGGAGCGGGGGAGGCAGATACGCAGTATTTT. Translation gives CASSVAEILGAGEADTQYF. The V call is TRBV9, the J call TRBJ2-3; 8 bases line up with TRBD2. V trimming: 0 bases; J trimming: 4 bases; junction bases outside the gene matches: 16. The CDR3 has 19 residues. CDR1 SGDLS and CDR2 YYNGEE come from the germline V gene.

The chain carries TRBV6-1 and TRBJ1-1; 7 nucleotides agree with TRBD1. There are 16 residues in the CDR3. CDR1 and CDR2 (germline): MNHNS, SASEGT. V shed 6 bases, J shed 1 base, and the junction held 11 bases outside the gene matches. The CDR3 loop is CASRYAPTGRNTEAFF. The CDR3 DNA reads as TGTGCCAGCAGATATGCCCCGACAGGGAGGAACACTGAAGCTTTCTTT.

CDR3: CASLGGGQDTQYF. The CDR3 nucleotides read TGTGCCAGCCTCGGGGGGGGGCAGGATACGCAGTATTTT. The chain recombines TRBV7-2 with TRBJ2-3; 8 nucleotides agree with TRBD2. Germline V gene sequence: CDR1 SGHTA, CDR2 FQGNSA. J lost 6 bases, V lost 8 bases, and 7 bases had no gene match. The CDR3 has 13 residues.

This chain connects TRBV20-1 to TRBJ2-2; D unclear. Germline V lookup: CDR1 DFQATT, CDR2 SNEGSKA (reference sequence). The CDR3 runs 14 residues. The V end lost 4 bases, the J end lost 0 bases, and 9 bases lay between the germline ends. The DNA of the CDR3 is TGCAGTGCTACAGGACCGCCGAACACCGGGGAGCTGTTTTTT. Translated, it gives CSATGPPNTGELFF.

The CDR3 DNA follows: TGCAGCGTAGACAGGGACACTGAAGCTTTCTTT. Amino acid sequence: CSVDRDTEAFF. The V call is TRBV29-1, the J call TRBJ1-1, with 7 bases identical to TRBD1. The CDR3 loop spans 11 amino acids. V was pared by 6 bases and J by 3 bases, with 1 base of the junction left unmatched. In germline, CDR1 is SQVTM, CDR2 ANQGSEA. Supplemented by reference TRBV29-1 and TRBJ1-1, the full variable domain reads SAVISQKPSRDICQRGTSLTIQCQVDSQVTMMFWYRQQPGQSLTLIATANQGSEATYESGFVIDKFPISRPNLTFSTLTVSNMSPEDSSIYLCSVDRDTEAFFGQGTRLTVV.

The chain combines TRBV5-1 with TRBJ2-2; D is uncertain. The CDR3 contains 15 residues. CDR1 is SGHRS, CDR2 YFSETQ, per germline. Trimming took off 0 bases at V and 0 bases at J, with 6 bases between the two ends. For the CDR3, the DNA is TGCGCCAGCAGCTTGGCACAGACGAACACCGGGGAGCTGTTTTTT. Protein sequence: CASSLAQTNTGELFF.

V and J are TRBV20-1 and TRBJ1-2, with 11 bases identical to TRBD1. The V gene end was trimmed by 6 bases and the J gene end by 4 bases; junction bases not matched to a gene: 10. Germline values: CDR1 DFQATT, CDR2 SNEGSKA (reference sequence). The CDR3 loop spans 15 amino acids. The CDR3 region is CSAPARTGGFYGYTF. The CDR3, as DNA: TGCAGTGCCCCTGCGAGGACAGGGGGCTTCTATGGCTACACCTTC.